The 20 T cell receptor beta chains below come from one sample, sequenced in a study of CD8 T cells in Susac syndrome. Random-hexamer reverse transcription was applied to about 0.45 to 1 ug RNA. MiXCR, applied by TCRdb to the immunoSEQ multiplex PCR reads, yields one record per CDR3 protein. The sample comprises around 300,000 distinct CDR3 sequences, almost 85% of which are singletons, and around 0.2% rests with the top ten. Sequencing was done on a sample of CD8+ T cells from PBMCs. Every receptor here comes from a human donor with multiple sclerosis.

V gene TRBV28 combines with J gene TRBJ2-1, with D perhaps matching TRBD2 (6 bases). The germline V gene encodes CDR1 MDHEN and CDR2 SYDVKM. This CDR3 has 14 residues. V dropped 3 bases and J dropped 3 bases, with 9 bases sitting between them. CDR3 amino acids: CASSLGRDYNEQFF. The CDR3 nucleotides read TGTGCCAGCAGTTTGGGGCGGGACTACAATGAGCAGTTCTTC.

The J gene is TRBJ2-1, the V gene TRBV3-1; possible D gene TRBD2, 5 bases. There are 16 residues in the CDR3. V lost 4 bases and J 0 bases, leaving 13 bases between the germline ends. From germline, CDR1 is LGHDT and CDR2 YNNKEL (reference sequence). The CDR3 loop reads CASSPSVGSSYNEQFF. The CDR3 DNA reads TGTGCCAGCAGCCCCTCGGTGGGGAGCTCCTACAATGAGCAGTTCTTC.

The chain combines TRBV19 with TRBJ1-4; D gene uncertain. Germline assignment: CDR1 LNHDA and CDR2 SQIVND (reference sequence). Trimming shortened V by 5 bases and J by 0 bases, and 13 bases separated the two germline ends. The length of the CDR3 is 16 residues. The CDR3 reads CASSPRAFATNEKLFF. CDR3 nucleotides: TGTGCCAGTAGTCCTCGGGCTTTTGCAACTAATGAAAAACTGTTTTTT.

The genes are TRBV5-1 and TRBJ2-1; D gene ambiguous. The germline V gene encodes CDR1 SGHRS and CDR2 YFSETQ. This CDR3 region has 14 residues. V was clipped by 0 bases and J by 2 bases, with 6 bases between them. The DNA of the CDR3 is TGCGCCAGCAGCTTGGCGGTTACCTACAATGAGCAGTTCTTC. Translation gives CASSLAVTYNEQFF.

V gene TRBV10-3 combines with J gene TRBJ2-5, with 7 bases that match TRBD1. The CDR3 totals 16 residues. From germline, CDR1 is ENHRY and CDR2 SYGVKD. The junction had 12 bases not matched to a gene; V was cut back by 3 bases and J by 5 bases. The CDR3 coding sequence is TGTGCCATCAGTGATATTTCGGGACAGAAGACGGAGACCCAGTACTTC. This codes for CAISDISGQKTETQYF.

The chain recombines TRBV19 with TRBJ1-1; TRBD1 is a possible D gene (5 bases). Germline lookup yields CDR1 LNHDA and CDR2 SQIVND (reference sequence). V lost 7 bases and J 0 bases, leaving 12 bases between the germline ends. This CDR3 has 14 amino acids. CDR3 coding DNA: TGTGCCAGTACCCCCGGGACTGTGAACACTGAAGCTTTCTTT. This translates into CASTPGTVNTEAFF.

The V gene is TRBV4-3, the J gene TRBJ2-5, with 10 positions matching TRBD1. CDR3 length: 15 residues. V trimming: 0 bases; J trimming: 4 bases; junction bases outside the gene matches: 2. The V gene's germline CDR1 is LGHNA and CDR2 YSLEER. The CDR3 loop reads CASSQERTGGETQYF. The CDR3 DNA reads as TGCGCCAGCAGCCAAGAAAGGACAGGGGGAGAGACCCAGTACTTC.

The chain is built from TRBV4-1 and TRBJ1-4; 10 nucleotides align to TRBD1. Germline V gene sequence: CDR1 MGHRA, CDR2 YSYEKL. V shed 4 bases, J shed 15 bases, and the junction held 14 bases outside the gene matches. The CDR3 totals 15 residues. CDR3 nucleotide sequence: TGCGCCAGCAGCCTAGGGACAGGGGAGGTTAAGAGAGTGTTTTTT. Translated: CASSLGTGEVKRVFF.

The rearrangement uses TRBV4-3 and TRBJ2-1, with a tentative D call TRBD1 (6 bases). Looked up from germline, CDR1 is LGHNA and CDR2 is YSLEER. CDR3 length equals 15 residues. V was cut by 1 base and J by 5 bases, with 12 bases left in between. The CDR3 DNA is TGCGCCAGCAGCCAAGGGAACAGGGTTAACAATGAGCAGTTCTTC. As protein: CASSQGNRVNNEQFF.

The chain couples TRBV20-1 to TRBJ2-7, with 12 bases matching TRBD2. J gave up 7 bases and V 7 bases, and 14 bases lay outside the gene matches. Germline values: CDR1 DFQATT, CDR2 SNEGSKA (reference sequence). This CDR3 has 15 residues. This CDR3 reads CSGMGLAGLGGEQYF. The CDR3 bases are TGCAGTGGTATGGGACTAGCGGGCTTAGGGGGGGAGCAGTACTTC.

J is TRBJ2-7 and V is TRBV28; D may match TRBD1 or TRBD2 (6 bases each). CDR1 is MDHEN, CDR2 SYDVKM, per germline. The CDR3 is made up of 14 amino acids. V lost 5 bases and J lost 0, with 11 bases in between. The CDR3 region is CASSVRGGSYEQYF. CDR3 sequence (DNA): TGTGCCAGCAGTGTCAGGGGAGGCTCCTACGAGCAGTACTTC.

The chain is built from TRBV19 and TRBJ2-2, with D perhaps given as TRBD1 or TRBD2 (5 bases each). CDR1 LNHDA and CDR2 SQIVND come from the germline V gene (reference sequence). Trimming shortened V by 8 bases and J by 1 base, and 11 bases separated the two germline ends. CDR3 length equals 14 residues. CDR3 loop: CASGQTRNTGELFF. The CDR3 DNA is TGTGCCAGTGGACAAACTAGGAACACCGGGGAGCTGTTTTTT.

This clonotype showed up just once. The genes are TRBV20-1 and TRBJ2-7; TRBD2 agrees at 9 bases. The germline gives CDR1 DFQATT, CDR2 SNEGSKA (reference sequence). Trimming cost V 0 bases and J 12 bases; bases outside gene matches: 6. This CDR3 has 12 amino acids. The CDR3 region has the DNA TGCAGTGCTAGAGATCCCAGCGGGAGGCGGTACTTC. It is translated as CSARDPSGRRYF.

The count of this clonotype is one. V usage is TRBV28 and J usage is TRBJ2-1; the match to TRBD2 covers 10 bases. The trim removed 2 bases at V and 9 bases at J, leaving 13 bases unmatched. The germline gives CDR1 MDHEN, CDR2 SYDVKM. The CDR3 contains 17 residues. The CDR3 spells CASSLGVSSSGSFEQFF. In DNA form, the CDR3 reads TGTGCCAGCAGTTTAGGTGTTTCGTCTAGCGGGAGCTTTGAGCAGTTCTTC.

The chain carries TRBV2 and TRBJ2-2; a possible D gene is TRBD2 (5 bases). Germline CDR1 SNHLY, CDR2 FYNNEI. The CDR3 sequence is 12 residues long. Trimming shortened V by 5 bases and J by 6 bases, and 7 bases separated the two germline ends. CDR3 bases: TGTGCCAGCAGTCGTAGCGCCGGGGAGCTGTTTTTT. Translated: CASSRSAGELFF.

The chain employs TRBV27 and TRBJ2-1, with D possibly being TRBD1 (5 bases). The germline CDR1 and CDR2 sequences are MNHEY and SMNVEV (reference sequence). Trimming shortened V by 2 bases and J by 4 bases, and 6 bases separated the two germline ends. CDR3 length: 13 amino acids. The CDR3 is CASSLAGYNEQFF. The CDR3 DNA reads TGTGCCAGCAGTTTAGCAGGGTACAATGAGCAGTTCTTC.

This clonotype has just a few counts. This chain links TRBV28 with TRBJ1-1; the D is unclear. V dropped 1 base and J dropped 1 base, with 4 bases sitting between them. Germline V gene data show CDR1 as MDHEN and CDR2 as SYDVKM. The CDR3 has 13 amino acids. The CDR3 DNA is TGTGCCAGCAGTTTATTCAGGAACACTGAAGCTTTCTTT. It is translated as CASSLFRNTEAFF.

The V and J genes are TRBV28 and TRBJ2-7, with D tentatively TRBD1 or TRBD2 (5 bases each). V was trimmed by 5 bases and J by 1 base, leaving 15 bases between them. CDR1 is MDHEN, CDR2 SYDVKM, per germline. CDR3 size: 15 residues. The CDR3 DNA follows: TGTGCCAGCAGTCAACGACTCGGGGCTTCCTACGAGCAGTACTTC. Its translation: CASSQRLGASYEQYF.

The chain recombines TRBV6-2 or TRBV6-3 with TRBJ2-2; D is unclear. CDR1 and CDR2 (germline): MNHEY, SVGEGT. The ends were cut back, 8 bases at V and 5 bases at J, with 12 bases in the middle. CDR3 length: 13 amino acids. CDR3 sequence (DNA): TGTGCCAGCCGAGGCGTGGCAACCGGGGAGCTGTTTTTT. Translation: CASRGVATGELFF.

The chain employs TRBV6-5 and TRBJ1-1; possibly TRBD1 for D (6 bases). The V gene lost 2 bases and the J gene lost 2 bases, with 18 bases spanning the gap. The germline V gene has CDR1 MNHEY and CDR2 SVGAGI. This CDR3 has 17 residues. In nucleotides, the CDR3 is TGTGCCAGCAGTTACGATTTTCGGGACATTGTAAACACTGAAGCTTTCTTT. It translates to CASSYDFRDIVNTEAFF.